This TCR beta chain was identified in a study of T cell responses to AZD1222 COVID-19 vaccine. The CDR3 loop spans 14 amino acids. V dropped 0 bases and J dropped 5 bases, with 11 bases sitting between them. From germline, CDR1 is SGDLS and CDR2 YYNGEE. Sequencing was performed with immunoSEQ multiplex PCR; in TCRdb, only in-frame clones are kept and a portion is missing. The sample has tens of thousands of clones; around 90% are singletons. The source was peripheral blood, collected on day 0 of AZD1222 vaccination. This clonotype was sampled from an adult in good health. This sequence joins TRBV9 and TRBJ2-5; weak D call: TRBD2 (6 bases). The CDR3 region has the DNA TGTGCCAGCAGCGTAGGGGGGGTGGTGGAGACCCAGTACTTC. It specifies CASSVGGVVETQYF.